This T cell receptor beta chain was found in a study of blood T cell repertoires in COVID-19. Donors were grouped by their self-reported clinical history. Generated by immunoSEQ multiplex PCR, the TCRdb table keeps only in-frame clones and is missing some. Of 220,000 or so clones in the sample, about four fifths were seen once. V lost 0 bases and J lost 3, with 12 bases in between. The CDR3 runs to 15 residues. Germline CDR1 and CDR2: LGHNA and YSLEER. V and J are TRBV4-3 and TRBJ2-7; a possible D gene is TRBD2 (7 bases). The clonotype was recovered from a woman aged 40-49 years with acute COVID-19. Sequences were obtained from PBMCs or T cells enriched from blood (not recorded which). The CDR3 nucleotides are TGCGCCAGCAGCCAAGACCCTAGGGGGGGCTACGAGCAGTACTTC. Protein sequence: CASSQDPRGGYEQYF.